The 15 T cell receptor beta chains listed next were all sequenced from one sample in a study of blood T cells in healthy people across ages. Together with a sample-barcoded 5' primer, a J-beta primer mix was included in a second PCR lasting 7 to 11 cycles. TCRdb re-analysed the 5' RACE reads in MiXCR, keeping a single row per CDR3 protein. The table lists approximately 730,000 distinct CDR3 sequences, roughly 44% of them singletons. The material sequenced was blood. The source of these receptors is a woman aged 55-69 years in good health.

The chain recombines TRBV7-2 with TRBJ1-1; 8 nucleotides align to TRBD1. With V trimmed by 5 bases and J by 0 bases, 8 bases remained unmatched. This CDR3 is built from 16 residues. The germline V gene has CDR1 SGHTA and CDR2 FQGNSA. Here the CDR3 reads CASSPPRQGMNTEAFF. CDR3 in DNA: TGTGCCAGCAGCCCCCCTCGACAGGGGATGAACACTGAAGCTTTCTTT.

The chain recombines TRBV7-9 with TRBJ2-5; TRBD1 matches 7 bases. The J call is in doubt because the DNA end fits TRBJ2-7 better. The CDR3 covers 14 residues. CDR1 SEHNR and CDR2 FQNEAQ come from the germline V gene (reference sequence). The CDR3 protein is CASSNHRGAYEQYF. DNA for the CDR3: TGTGCCAGCAGCAATCACAGGGGAGCATACGAGCAGTACTTC.

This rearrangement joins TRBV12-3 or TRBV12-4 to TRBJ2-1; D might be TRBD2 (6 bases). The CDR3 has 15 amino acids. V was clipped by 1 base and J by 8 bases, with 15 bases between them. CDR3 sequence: CASSLGLVEGYEQFF. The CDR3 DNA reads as TGTGCCAGCAGTTTAGGACTAGTGGAGGGGTATGAGCAGTTCTTC.

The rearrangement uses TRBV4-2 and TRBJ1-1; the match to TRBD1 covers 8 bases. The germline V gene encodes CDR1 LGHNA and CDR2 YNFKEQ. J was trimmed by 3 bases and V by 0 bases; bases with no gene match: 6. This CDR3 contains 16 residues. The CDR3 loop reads CASSQEPQGAYTEAFF. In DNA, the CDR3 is TGTGCCAGCAGCCAAGAGCCCCAGGGGGCATACACTGAAGCTTTCTTT.

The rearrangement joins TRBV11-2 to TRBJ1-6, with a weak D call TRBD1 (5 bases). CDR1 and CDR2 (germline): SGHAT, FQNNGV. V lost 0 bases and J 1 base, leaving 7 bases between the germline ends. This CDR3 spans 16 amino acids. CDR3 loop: CASSLEGESYNSPLHF. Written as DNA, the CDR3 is TGTGCCAGCAGCTTAGAGGGGGAGTCCTATAATTCACCCCTCCACTTT.

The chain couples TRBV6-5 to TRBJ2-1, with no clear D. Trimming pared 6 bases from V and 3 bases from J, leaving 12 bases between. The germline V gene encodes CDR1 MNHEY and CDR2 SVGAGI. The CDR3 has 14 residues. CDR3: CASSPQSSYNEQFF. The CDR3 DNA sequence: TGTGCCAGCAGCCCCCAGTCTAGCTACAATGAGCAGTTCTTC.

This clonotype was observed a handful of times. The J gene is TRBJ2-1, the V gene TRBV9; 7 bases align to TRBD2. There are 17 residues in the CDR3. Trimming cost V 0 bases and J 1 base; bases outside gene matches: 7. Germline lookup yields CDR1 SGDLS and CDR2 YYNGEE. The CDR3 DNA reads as TGTGCCAGCAGCGTAGGGTTAGCGGGTCCTTCCTACAATGAGCAGTTCTTC. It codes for CASSVGLAGPSYNEQFF.

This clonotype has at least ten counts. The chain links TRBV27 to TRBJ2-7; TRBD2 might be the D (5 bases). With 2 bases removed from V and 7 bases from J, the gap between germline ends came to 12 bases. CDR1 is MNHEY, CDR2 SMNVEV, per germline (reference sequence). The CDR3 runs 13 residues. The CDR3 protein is CASSLPSTGEQYF. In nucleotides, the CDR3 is TGTGCCAGCAGTTTACCCTCGACGGGGGAGCAGTACTTC.

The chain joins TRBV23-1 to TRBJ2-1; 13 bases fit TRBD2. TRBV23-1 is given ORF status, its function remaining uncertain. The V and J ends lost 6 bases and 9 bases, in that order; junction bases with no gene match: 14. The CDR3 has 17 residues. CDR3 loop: CASSQPLTSGGPPEQFF. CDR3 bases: TGCGCCAGCAGCCAACCTTTGACTAGCGGGGGGCCCCCTGAGCAGTTCTTC.

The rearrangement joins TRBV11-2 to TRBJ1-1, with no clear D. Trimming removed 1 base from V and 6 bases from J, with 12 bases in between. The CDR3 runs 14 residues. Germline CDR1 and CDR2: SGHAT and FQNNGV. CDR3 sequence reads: CASSLVRFKSEAFF. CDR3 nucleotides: TGTGCCAGCAGCTTAGTTAGGTTCAAATCTGAAGCTTTCTTT.

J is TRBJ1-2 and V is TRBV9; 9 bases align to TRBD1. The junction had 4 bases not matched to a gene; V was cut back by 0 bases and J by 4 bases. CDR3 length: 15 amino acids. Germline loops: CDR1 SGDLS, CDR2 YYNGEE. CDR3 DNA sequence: TGTGCCAGCAGCGTAGAAACGACAGGGGGCTATGGCTACACCTTC. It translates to CASSVETTGGYGYTF.

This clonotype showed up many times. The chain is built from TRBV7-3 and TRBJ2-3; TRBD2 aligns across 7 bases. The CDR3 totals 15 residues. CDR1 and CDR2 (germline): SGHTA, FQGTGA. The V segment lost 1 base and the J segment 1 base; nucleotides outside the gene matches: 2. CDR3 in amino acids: CASSLKAGGTDTQYF. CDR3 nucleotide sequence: TGTGCCAGCAGCTTAAAGGCGGGAGGCACAGATACGCAGTATTTT.

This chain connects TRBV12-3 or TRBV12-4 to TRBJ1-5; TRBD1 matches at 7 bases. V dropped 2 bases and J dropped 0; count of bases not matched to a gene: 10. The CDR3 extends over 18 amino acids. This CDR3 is CASSLPQTGIYSNQPQHF. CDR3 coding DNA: TGTGCCAGCAGTTTACCCCAGACAGGGATTTATAGCAATCAGCCCCAGCATTTT.

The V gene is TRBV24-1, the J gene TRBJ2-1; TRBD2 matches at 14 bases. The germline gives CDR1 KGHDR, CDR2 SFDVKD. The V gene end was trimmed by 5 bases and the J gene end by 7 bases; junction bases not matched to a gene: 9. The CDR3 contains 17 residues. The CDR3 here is CATSARTGLAGVNEQFF. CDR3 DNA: TGTGCCACCAGTGCAAGAACGGGACTAGCGGGAGTGAATGAGCAGTTCTTC.

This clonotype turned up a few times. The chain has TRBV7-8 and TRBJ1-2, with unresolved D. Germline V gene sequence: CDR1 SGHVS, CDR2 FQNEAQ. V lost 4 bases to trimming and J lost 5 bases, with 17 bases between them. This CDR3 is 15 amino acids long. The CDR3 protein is CASSSSETRRYGYTF. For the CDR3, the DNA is TGTGCCAGCAGCTCGTCCGAGACACGAAGATATGGCTACACCTTC.